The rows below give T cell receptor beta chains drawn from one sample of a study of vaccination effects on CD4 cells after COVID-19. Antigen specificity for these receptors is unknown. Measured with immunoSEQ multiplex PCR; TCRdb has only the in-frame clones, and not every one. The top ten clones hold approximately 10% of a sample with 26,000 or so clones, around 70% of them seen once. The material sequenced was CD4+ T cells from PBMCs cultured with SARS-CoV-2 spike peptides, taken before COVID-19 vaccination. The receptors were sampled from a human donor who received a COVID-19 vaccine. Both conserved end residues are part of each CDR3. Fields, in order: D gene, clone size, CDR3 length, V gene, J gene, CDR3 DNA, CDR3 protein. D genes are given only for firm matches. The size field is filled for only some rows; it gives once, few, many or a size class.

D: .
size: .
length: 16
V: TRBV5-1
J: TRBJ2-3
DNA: TGCGCCAGCGCGGAACAGGGAATGGCAGTCCGAGATACGCAGTATTTT
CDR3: CASAEQGMAVRDTQYF

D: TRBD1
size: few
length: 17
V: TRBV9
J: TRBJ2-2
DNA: TGTGCCAGCAGCGTAGGGCAGGGGGCGTCGAACACCGGGGAGCTGTTTTTT
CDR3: CASSVGQGASNTGELFF

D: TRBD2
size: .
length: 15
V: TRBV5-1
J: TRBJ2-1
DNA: TGCGCCAGCCACGGGACTAGCGGGGTTGGGAATGAGCAGTTCTTC
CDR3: CASHGTSGVGNEQFF

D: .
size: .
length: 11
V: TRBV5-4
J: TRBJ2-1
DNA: TGTGCCAGCAGCTTATACAATGAGCAGTTCTTC
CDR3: CASSLYNEQFF

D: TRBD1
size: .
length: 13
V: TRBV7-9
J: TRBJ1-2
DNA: TGTGCCAGCAGCCCGGACAGGGAAAGGTTCTACACCTTC
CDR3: CASSPDRERFYTF

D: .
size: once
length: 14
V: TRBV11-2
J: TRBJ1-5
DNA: TGTGCCAGCAGCTCTTTGGGGAGAGATCAGCCCCAGCATTTT
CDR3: CASSSLGRDQPQHF

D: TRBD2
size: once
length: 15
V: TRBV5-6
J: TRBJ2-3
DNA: TGTGCCAGCAGCTGGGGAGCGGGGGCTCCAGATACGCAGTATTTT
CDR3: CASSWGAGAPDTQYF

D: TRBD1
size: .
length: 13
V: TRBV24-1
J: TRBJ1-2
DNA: TGTGCCACCAGTGATTTCGGGGACAGGGGCTACACCTTC
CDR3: CATSDFGDRGYTF

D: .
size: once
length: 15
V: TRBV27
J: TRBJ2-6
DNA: TGTGCCAGCTACCAACCCAGCTCTGGGGCCAACGTCCTGACTTTC
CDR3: CASYQPSSGANVLTF

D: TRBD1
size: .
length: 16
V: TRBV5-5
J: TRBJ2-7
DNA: TGTGCCAGCAGCGCCGGGGCCGGGACAGAGACCTACGAGCAGTACTTC
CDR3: CASSAGAGTETYEQYF

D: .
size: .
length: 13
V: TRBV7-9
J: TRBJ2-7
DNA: TGTGCCAGCAGCTTAGCGGGAGTAAGCGAGCAGTACTTC
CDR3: CASSLAGVSEQYF